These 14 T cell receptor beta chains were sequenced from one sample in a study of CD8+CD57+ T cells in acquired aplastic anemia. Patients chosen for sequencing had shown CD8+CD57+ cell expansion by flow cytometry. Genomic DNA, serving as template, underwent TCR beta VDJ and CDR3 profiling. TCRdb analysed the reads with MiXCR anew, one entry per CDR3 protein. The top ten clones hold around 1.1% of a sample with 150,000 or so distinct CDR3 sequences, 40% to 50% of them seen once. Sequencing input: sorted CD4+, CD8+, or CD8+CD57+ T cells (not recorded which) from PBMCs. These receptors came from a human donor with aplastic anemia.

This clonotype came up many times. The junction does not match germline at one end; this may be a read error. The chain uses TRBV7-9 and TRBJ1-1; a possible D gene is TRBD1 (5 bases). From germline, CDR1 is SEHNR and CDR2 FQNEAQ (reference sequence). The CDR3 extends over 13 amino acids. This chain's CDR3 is CASSLGGNAEAFF. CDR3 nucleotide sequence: TGTGCCAGCAGCCTTGGGGGGAACGCTGAAGCTTTCTTT.

DNA for the CDR3: TGTGCCAGCTCACCGGGACGGGCTTATAATTCACCCCTCCACTTT. It translates to CASSPGRAYNSPLHF. The V call is TRBV18, the J call TRBJ1-6, with D perhaps TRBD1 (5 bases). The length of the CDR3 is 15 residues. The V gene lost 3 bases and the J gene lost 4 bases, with 10 bases spanning the gap. Germline V gives CDR1 KGHSH, CDR2 LQKENI. The variable domain in full, completed from reference TRBV18 and TRBJ1-6, reads NAGVMQNPRHLVRRRGQEARLRCSPMKGHSHVYWYRQLPEEGLKFMVYLQKENIIDESGMPKERFSAEFPKEGPSILRIQQVVRGDSAAYFCASSPGRAYNSPLHFGNGTRLTVT.

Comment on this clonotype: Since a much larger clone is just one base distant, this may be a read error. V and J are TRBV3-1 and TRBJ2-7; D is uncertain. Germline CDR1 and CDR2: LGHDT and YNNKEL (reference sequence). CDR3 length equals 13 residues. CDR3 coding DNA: TGTGTCAGCAGCCAATCCAGTACCGGCTCAGCAGGTTTC. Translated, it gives CVSSQSSTGSAGF.

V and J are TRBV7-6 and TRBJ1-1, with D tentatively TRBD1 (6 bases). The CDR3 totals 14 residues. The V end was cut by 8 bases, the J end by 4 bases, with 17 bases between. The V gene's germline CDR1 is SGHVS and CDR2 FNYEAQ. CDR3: CASGTGTRSTEAFF. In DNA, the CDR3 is TGTGCCAGCGGGACGGGGACACGGAGCACTGAAGCTTTCTTT.

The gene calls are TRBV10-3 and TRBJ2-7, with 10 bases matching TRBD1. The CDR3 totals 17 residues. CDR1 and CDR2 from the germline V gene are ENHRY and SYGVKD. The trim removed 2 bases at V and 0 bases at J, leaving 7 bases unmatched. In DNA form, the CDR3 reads TGTGCCATCAGTGAGGCCCTAGGACAGGGGGGCTCCTACGAGCAGTACTTC. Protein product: CAISEALGQGGSYEQYF.

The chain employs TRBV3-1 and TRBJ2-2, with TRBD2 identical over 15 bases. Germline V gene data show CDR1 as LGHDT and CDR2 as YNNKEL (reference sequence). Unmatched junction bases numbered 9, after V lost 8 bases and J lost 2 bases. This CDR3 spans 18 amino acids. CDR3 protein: CASRLGLAGGLNTGELFF. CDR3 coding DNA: TGTGCCAGCCGCCTGGGACTAGCGGGGGGACTTAACACCGGGGAGCTGTTTTTT.

The CDR3 DNA sequence: TGTGCCAGCAGCTTGGCGGGGGGGCGCTCAGCGGGAGAGGACGAGCAGTACTTC. Translating gives CASSLAGGRSAGEDEQYF. V usage is TRBV7-2 and J usage is TRBJ2-7; the match to TRBD2 covers 9 bases. From germline, CDR1 is SGHTA and CDR2 FQGNSA. V was pared by 3 bases and J by 5 bases, with 17 bases of the junction left unmatched. This CDR3 contains 18 residues. The variable domain in full, completed from reference TRBV7-2 and TRBJ2-7, reads GAGVSQSPSNKVTEKGKDVELRCDPISGHTALYWYRQSLGQGLEFLIYFQGNSAPDKSGLPSDRFSAERTGGSVSTLTIQRTQQEDSAVYLCASSLAGGRSAGEDEQYFGPGTRLTVT.

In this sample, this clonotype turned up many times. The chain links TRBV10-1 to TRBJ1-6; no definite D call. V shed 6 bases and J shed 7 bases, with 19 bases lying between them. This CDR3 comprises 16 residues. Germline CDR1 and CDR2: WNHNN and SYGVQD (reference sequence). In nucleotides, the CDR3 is TGCGCCAGCAGCCGGAGGCCACGGGGTGGAAATTCACCCCTCCACTTT. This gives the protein CASSRRPRGGNSPLHF.

The chain's CDR3 is CASSEKLNTEAFF. CDR3 sequence (DNA): TGTGCCAGCAGTGAGAAACTTAACACTGAAGCTTTCTTT. V and J are TRBV6-4 and TRBJ1-1; D is unclear. The CDR3 has 13 residues. Germline-derived CDR1 and CDR2 are MRHNA and SNTAGT. The V end was cut by 3 bases, the J end by 2 bases, with 7 bases between.

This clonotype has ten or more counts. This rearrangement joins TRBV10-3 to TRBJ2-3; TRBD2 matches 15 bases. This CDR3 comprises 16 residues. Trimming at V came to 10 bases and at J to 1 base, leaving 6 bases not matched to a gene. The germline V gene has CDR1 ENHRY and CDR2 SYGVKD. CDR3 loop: CATSGTSGGRTDTQYF. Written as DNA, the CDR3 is TGTGCCACTTCCGGGACTAGCGGGGGGCGCACAGATACGCAGTATTTT.

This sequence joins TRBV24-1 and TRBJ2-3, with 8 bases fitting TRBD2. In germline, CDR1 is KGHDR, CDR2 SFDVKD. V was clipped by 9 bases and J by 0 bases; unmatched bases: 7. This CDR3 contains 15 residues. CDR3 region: CATSLSGASTDTQYF. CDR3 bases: TGTGCCACCTCCCTTAGCGGGGCCAGCACAGATACGCAGTATTTT.

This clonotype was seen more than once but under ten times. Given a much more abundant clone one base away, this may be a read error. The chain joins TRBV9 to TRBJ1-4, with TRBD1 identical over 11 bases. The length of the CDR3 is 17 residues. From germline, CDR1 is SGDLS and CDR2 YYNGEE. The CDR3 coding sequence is TGTGCCCGCAGCGTGCGGGACAGGGGGACTGTTCATGAAAAACTGTTTTTT. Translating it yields CARSVRDRGTVHEKLFF.

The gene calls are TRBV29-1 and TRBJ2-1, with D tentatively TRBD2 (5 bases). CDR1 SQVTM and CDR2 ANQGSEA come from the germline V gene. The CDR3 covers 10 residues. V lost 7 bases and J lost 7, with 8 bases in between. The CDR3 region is CSAERNEQFF. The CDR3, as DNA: TGCAGCGCCGAGCGGAATGAGCAGTTCTTC.

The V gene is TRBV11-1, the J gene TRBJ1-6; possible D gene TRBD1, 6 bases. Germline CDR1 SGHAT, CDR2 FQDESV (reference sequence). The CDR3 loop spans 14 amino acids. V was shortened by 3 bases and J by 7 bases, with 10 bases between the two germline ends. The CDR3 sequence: CASSFGRGNSPLHF. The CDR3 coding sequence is TGTGCCAGCAGCTTCGGCAGGGGAAATTCACCCCTCCACTTT.